These T cell receptor beta chains were read from a single sample in a study of blood T cells in healthy people across ages. MiXCR, applied by TCRdb to the 5' RACE reads, yields one record per CDR3 protein. The sample holds approximately 1,000,000 distinct CDR3 sequences, more than 35% seen once. What was sequenced was blood. These receptors originate from a woman in her fifties or sixties in good health. Each CDR3 is given with its conserved first and last residue. Fields, in order: clone size, V gene, J gene, D gene, CDR3 DNA, CDR3 protein. A D gene is named only where the DNA matches it firmly. Clone sizes are given selectively: once, few, many, or a class where the clone is expanded.

size: -; V: TRBV2; J: TRBJ2-3; D: -; DNA: TGTGCCAGCAGCCCTAGGATTGTAAACCCTAGCACAGATACGCAGTATTTT; CDR3: CASSPRIVNPSTDTQYF
size: few; V: TRBV29-1; J: TRBJ1-1; D: -; DNA: TGCAGCGTTGTTTCGAACACTGAAGCTTTCTTT; CDR3: CSVVSNTEAFF
size: -; V: TRBV27; J: TRBJ1-1; D: -; DNA: TGTGCCAGCAGTCAGGGGCCCCCGACTGAAGCTTTCTTT; CDR3: CASSQGPPTEAFF
size: -; V: TRBV7-6; J: TRBJ2-7; D: -; DNA: TGTGCCGGCACCGAATCTTTTCTCAGGGGTGTGGGCGAGCAGTACTTC; CDR3: CAGTESFLRGVGEQYF
size: -; V: TRBV15; J: TRBJ2-2; D: -; DNA: TGTGCCACCAGCAGTAAACAGAACACCGGGGAGCTGTTTTTT; CDR3: CATSSKQNTGELFF
size: -; V: TRBV12-3/TRBV12-4; J: TRBJ2-7; D: -; DNA: TGTGCCAGCAGTTTACGTCGGACAGTCACGAAGGGCTACGAGCAGTACTTC; CDR3: CASSLRRTVTKGYEQYF
size: few; V: TRBV29-1; J: TRBJ1-2; D: -; DNA: TGCAGCGTTCTCCCGGGGGTCGGCTATGGCTACACCTTC; CDR3: CSVLPGVGYGYTF
size: -; V: TRBV7-9; J: TRBJ2-5; D: -; DNA: TGTGCCAGCAGCTTCCAGTCGTCAGGCGAGACCCAGTACTTC; CDR3: CASSFQSSGETQYF
size: -; V: TRBV6-6; J: TRBJ2-7; D: TRBD2; DNA: TGTGCCAGCAGTTACGTCCTAGCGGGGGAGTTTTCCTACGAGCAGTACTTC; CDR3: CASSYVLAGEFSYEQYF
size: few; V: TRBV6-5; J: TRBJ1-2; D: -; DNA: TGTGCCAGCAGCCAGGACAGAACCCACTATGGCTACACCTTC; CDR3: CASSQDRTHYGYTF
size: few; V: TRBV11-2; J: TRBJ2-7; D: -; DNA: TGTGCCAGCAGCTTGGAGGGACAGAATACCCGCTACGAGCAGTACTTC; CDR3: CASSLEGQNTRYEQYF
size: few; V: TRBV9; J: TRBJ1-1; D: -; DNA: TGTGCCAGCAGCCCCACAATCGGGGGTTCTGAAGCTTTCTTT; CDR3: CASSPTIGGSEAFF
size: -; V: TRBV21-1; J: TRBJ2-7; D: -; DNA: TGTGCCAAAGGGACATTATCTCTCTACGAGCAGTACTTC; CDR3: CAKGTLSLYEQYF
size: -; V: TRBV5-1; J: TRBJ2-3; D: -; DNA: TGCGCCAGCAGCTTGGGGAGAGGCGGAGTAAGCATAGATACGCAGTATTTT; CDR3: CASSLGRGGVSIDTQYF
size: -; V: TRBV11-1; J: TRBJ2-1; D: -; DNA: TGTGCCAGCAGCTCCCTCCGGGGGGCGGCTAACAATGAGCAGTTCTTC; CDR3: CASSSLRGAANNEQFF
size: many; V: TRBV12-5; J: TRBJ2-1; D: -; DNA: TGTGCTAGTGGTTGGAGGGCCGGGGGCAATGAGCAGTTCTTC; CDR3: CASGWRAGGNEQFF
size: few; V: TRBV28; J: TRBJ2-1; D: -; DNA: TGTGCCAGCAGTTTAGTTCGTGGTGAGCAGTTCTTC; CDR3: CASSLVRGEQFF
size: few; V: TRBV4-2; J: TRBJ1-4; D: -; DNA: TGTGCCAGCAGCCAAGACCAGGACAACCTTGCAAAACTGTTTTTT; CDR3: CASSQDQDNLAKLFF
size: once; V: TRBV20-1; J: TRBJ2-3; D: -; DNA: TGCAGTGCTAGAGACCCTCCGTACAGGGATCACGACACAGATACGCAGTATTTT; CDR3: CSARDPPYRDHDTDTQYF
size: -; V: TRBV6-2/TRBV6-3; J: TRBJ1-4; D: -; DNA: TGTGCCAGCAGTTACTCGAGAGCGACAGTTGGTGAAAAACTGTTTTTT; CDR3: CASSYSRATVGEKLFF
size: few; V: TRBV6-1; J: TRBJ2-7; D: -; DNA: TGTGCCAGTCATAGCGGACCAACCTACGAGCAGTACTTC; CDR3: CASHSGPTYEQYF
size: -; V: TRBV5-5; J: TRBJ1-4; D: -; DNA: TGTGCCAGCAGCTTGGACCCTTCCGAAAAACTGTTTTTT; CDR3: CASSLDPSEKLFF
size: few; V: TRBV12-3/TRBV12-4; J: TRBJ2-3; D: TRBD1; DNA: TGTGCCAGCAGACCAGGGGGCGCCCTAGCTCGGGCGCAGTATTTT; CDR3: CASRPGGALARAQYF
size: few; V: TRBV3-1; J: TRBJ1-2; D: -; DNA: TGTGCCAGCAGCCCGTTTGGAGGCGGGTTCGATGGCTACACCTTC; CDR3: CASSPFGGGFDGYTF
size: -; V: TRBV4-2; J: TRBJ2-5; D: -; DNA: TGTGCCAGCAGCCAAGACAGGGTGGGTGGGGAGACCCAGTACTTC; CDR3: CASSQDRVGGETQYF
size: few; V: TRBV7-8; J: TRBJ2-7; D: TRBD2; DNA: TGTGCCAGCAGCTTAGGGGTAGCGGGTAAATCCTACGAGCAGTACTTC; CDR3: CASSLGVAGKSYEQYF
size: -; V: TRBV6-2/TRBV6-3; J: TRBJ2-5; D: TRBD2; DNA: TGTGCCAGCAGATCCGCTAGCGGGAGGGCCGGGTTGGGAGAGACCCAGTACTTC; CDR3: CASRSASGRAGLGETQYF
size: -; V: TRBV20-1; J: TRBJ2-7; D: TRBD2; DNA: TGCAGTGCTAGAGATTCAACTAGCGGGTCCTACGAGCAGTACTTC; CDR3: CSARDSTSGSYEQYF
size: few; V: TRBV15; J: TRBJ2-7; D: TRBD1; DNA: TGTGCCACCAGCACATACCGGGACAGGGGACCCTACGAGCAGTACTTC; CDR3: CATSTYRDRGPYEQYF
size: -; V: TRBV27; J: TRBJ2-7; D: -; DNA: TGTGCCAGCAGTTCCCAGGCAGGCTCCTACGAGCAGTACTTC; CDR3: CASSSQAGSYEQYF
size: -; V: TRBV10-3; J: TRBJ2-7; D: -; DNA: TGTGCCATCAGTGAGCCGAGGACTTCTTCTTACGAGCAGTACTTC; CDR3: CAISEPRTSSYEQYF
size: -; V: TRBV2; J: TRBJ1-1; D: TRBD1; DNA: TGTGCCAGCAGTGAGCGTAATCCGGGACAGGGTGGAGCTTTCTTT; CDR3: CASSERNPGQGGAFF
size: -; V: TRBV15; J: TRBJ2-7; D: TRBD2; DNA: TGTGCCACCAGCAACACTAGCGGGAAAAGGGAGCAGTACTTC; CDR3: CATSNTSGKREQYF
size: -; V: TRBV4-2; J: TRBJ2-3; D: -; DNA: TGTGCCAGCAGCCAAGATAGGAGCGGCCTGAGGGGAGATACGCAGTATTTT; CDR3: CASSQDRSGLRGDTQYF
size: -; V: TRBV18; J: TRBJ2-1; D: -; DNA: TGTGCCAGCTCACCACATTCAGGAGCGCACAGTGAGCAGTTCTTC; CDR3: CASSPHSGAHSEQFF
size: -; V: TRBV5-1; J: TRBJ2-1; D: TRBD2; DNA: TGCGCCAGCAGAAAGCGGGAACACAATGAGCAGTTCTTC; CDR3: CASRKREHNEQFF
size: -; V: TRBV24-1; J: TRBJ2-3; D: -; DNA: TGTGCCACCAGTGATGGGGGTACGCAGTATTTT; CDR3: CATSDGGTQYF
size: -; V: TRBV28; J: TRBJ1-1; D: -; DNA: TGTGCCAGCACCAAACACACCGGGACAAATACTTTCTTT; CDR3: CASTKHTGTNTFF
size: -; V: TRBV18; J: TRBJ2-3; D: -; DNA: TGTGCCAGCTCACCAAAACGGGGGGCGAGCACAGATACGCAGTATTTT; CDR3: CASSPKRGASTDTQYF
size: -; V: TRBV27; J: TRBJ2-2; D: TRBD1; DNA: TGTGCCAGCAGTACCTGGACAGGGCCCGTGGGTGGGGAGCTGTTTTTT; CDR3: CASSTWTGPVGGELFF
size: -; V: TRBV24-1; J: TRBJ2-1; D: TRBD2; DNA: TGTGCCACCGGTCGAACTAGCGGGGCCTACAATGAGCAGTTCTTC; CDR3: CATGRTSGAYNEQFF
size: few; V: TRBV20-1; J: TRBJ2-1; D: -; DNA: TGCAGTGCCACGGCACTAAGCTCCTACAATGAGCAGTTCTTC; CDR3: CSATALSSYNEQFF
size: -; V: TRBV11-2; J: TRBJ2-2; D: TRBD2; DNA: TGTGCCAGCAGCATGCTAGCGGGAGGCGCCGGGGAGCTGTTTTTT; CDR3: CASSMLAGGAGELFF
size: few; V: TRBV7-9; J: TRBJ1-4; D: -; DNA: TGTGCCAGCAGCAGTCATCCGGGACCTCAGGATGAAAAACTGTTTTTT; CDR3: CASSSHPGPQDEKLFF
size: -; V: TRBV12-3/TRBV12-4; J: TRBJ1-5; D: TRBD1; DNA: TGTGCCAGCAGTTTACCGGGACAGTTGAGCAATCAGCCCCAGCATTTT; CDR3: CASSLPGQLSNQPQHF
size: -; V: TRBV18; J: TRBJ1-2; D: -; DNA: TGTGCCAGCTCACCTTTGGAAAATGGCTACACCTTC; CDR3: CASSPLENGYTF
size: -; V: TRBV5-6; J: TRBJ1-4; D: -; DNA: TGTGCCAGCAGCTATAATGCTAAAGAGGGGGAAAAACTGTTTTTT; CDR3: CASSYNAKEGEKLFF
size: -; V: TRBV11-3; J: TRBJ2-5; D: -; DNA: TGTGCCAGCAGCTCACGATTTAAGGGGTGGGAGACCCAGTACTTC; CDR3: CASSSRFKGWETQYF
size: -; V: TRBV2; J: TRBJ2-5; D: -; DNA: TGTGCCAGCAGGGGGACTTGCGGGACCTATGAGCAGTACTTC; CDR3: CASRGTCGTYEQYF
size: -; V: TRBV5-1; J: TRBJ2-5; D: -; DNA: TGCGCCAGCAGCTCCGGGACTTTCGAGACCCAGTACTTC; CDR3: CASSSGTFETQYF
size: -; V: TRBV2; J: TRBJ2-7; D: TRBD2; DNA: TGTGCCAGCAAATCCGGGACTAGCGTGTCTCTGAACGAGCAGTACTTC; CDR3: CASKSGTSVSLNEQYF
size: few; V: TRBV4-1; J: TRBJ1-2; D: -; DNA: TGCGCCAGCAGCCAAGGTTGGACTTATGGCTACACCTTC; CDR3: CASSQGWTYGYTF
size: -; V: TRBV10-2; J: TRBJ2-1; D: -; DNA: TGCGCCAGCAACGGGATCCCCGGGGGTGAGCAGTTCTTC; CDR3: CASNGIPGGEQFF
size: many; V: TRBV5-1; J: TRBJ2-1; D: TRBD2; DNA: TGCGCCAGCAGCTTGGAAATTAGCGGGATTGTAAATAATGAGCAGTTCTTC; CDR3: CASSLEISGIVNNEQFF
size: -; V: TRBV7-9; J: TRBJ1-2; D: -; DNA: TGTGCCAGCAGCTTAGGGGACGGGACATCTGACCTGGCCCCTGGCTACACCTTC; CDR3: CASSLGDGTSDLAPGYTF
size: few; V: TRBV4-2; J: TRBJ2-1; D: -; DNA: TGTGCCAGCAGCCAAGAAGGAACAGGGAGCTTCGATGAGCAGTTCTTC; CDR3: CASSQEGTGSFDEQFF
size: -; V: TRBV20-1; J: TRBJ2-5; D: -; DNA: TGCAGTGCTACTGGTCTAGGGAGGCAGCAAGAGACCCAGTACTTC; CDR3: CSATGLGRQQETQYF